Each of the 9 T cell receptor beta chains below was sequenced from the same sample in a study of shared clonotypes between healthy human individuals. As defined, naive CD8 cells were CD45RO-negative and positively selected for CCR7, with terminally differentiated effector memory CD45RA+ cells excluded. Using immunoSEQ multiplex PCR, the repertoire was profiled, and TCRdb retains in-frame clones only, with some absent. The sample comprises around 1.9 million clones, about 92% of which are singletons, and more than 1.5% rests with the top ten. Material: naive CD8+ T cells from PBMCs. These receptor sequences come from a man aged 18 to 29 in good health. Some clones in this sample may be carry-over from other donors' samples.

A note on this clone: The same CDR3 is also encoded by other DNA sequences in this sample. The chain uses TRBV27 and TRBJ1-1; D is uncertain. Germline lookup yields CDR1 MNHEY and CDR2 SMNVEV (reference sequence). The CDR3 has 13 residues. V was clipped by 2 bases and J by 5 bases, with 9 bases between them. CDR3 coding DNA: TGTGCCAGCAGTTTAGGTCCGCGGACTGAAGCTTTCTTT. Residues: CASSLGPRTEAFF.

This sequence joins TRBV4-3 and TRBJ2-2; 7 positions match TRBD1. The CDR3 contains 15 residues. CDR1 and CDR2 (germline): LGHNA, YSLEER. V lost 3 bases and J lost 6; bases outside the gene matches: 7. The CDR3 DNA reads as TGCGCCAGCAGCCAGCTAACAGGGGTAGCCGGGGAGCTGTTTTTT. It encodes CASSQLTGVAGELFF.

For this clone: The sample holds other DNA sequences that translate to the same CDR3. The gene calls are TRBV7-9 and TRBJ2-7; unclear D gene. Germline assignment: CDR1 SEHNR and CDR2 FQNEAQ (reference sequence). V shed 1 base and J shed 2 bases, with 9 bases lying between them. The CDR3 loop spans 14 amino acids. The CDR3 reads CASSLVGRAYEQYF. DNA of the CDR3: TGTGCCAGCAGCTTAGTGGGTAGAGCCTACGAGCAGTACTTC.

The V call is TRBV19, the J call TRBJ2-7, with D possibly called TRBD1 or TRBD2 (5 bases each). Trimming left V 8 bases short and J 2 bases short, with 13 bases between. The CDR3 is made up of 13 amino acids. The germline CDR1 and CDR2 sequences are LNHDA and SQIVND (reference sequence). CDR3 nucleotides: TGTGCCAGTCTGGGACGGCTGACCTACGAGCAGTACTTC. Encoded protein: CASLGRLTYEQYF.

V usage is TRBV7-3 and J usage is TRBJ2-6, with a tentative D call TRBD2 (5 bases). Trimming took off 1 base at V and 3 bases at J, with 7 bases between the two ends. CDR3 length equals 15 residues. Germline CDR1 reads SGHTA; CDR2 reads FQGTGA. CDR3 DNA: TGTGCCAGCAGCTTAAGAGGGATTGGGGCCAACGTCCTGACTTTC. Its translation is CASSLRGIGANVLTF.

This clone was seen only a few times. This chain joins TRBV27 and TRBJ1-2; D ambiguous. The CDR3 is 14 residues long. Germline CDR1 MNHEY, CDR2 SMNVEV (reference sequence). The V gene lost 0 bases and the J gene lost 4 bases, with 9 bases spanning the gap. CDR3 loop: CASSLSRGPYGYTF. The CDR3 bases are TGTGCCAGCAGTTTATCTAGAGGGCCCTATGGCTACACCTTC.

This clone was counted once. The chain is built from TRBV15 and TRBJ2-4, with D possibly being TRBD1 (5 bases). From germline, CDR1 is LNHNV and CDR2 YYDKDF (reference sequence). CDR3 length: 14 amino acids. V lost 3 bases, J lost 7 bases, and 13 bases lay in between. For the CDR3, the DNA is TGTGCCACCAGCAGCGACAGTTCAGCGAACATTCAGTACTTC. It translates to CATSSDSSANIQYF. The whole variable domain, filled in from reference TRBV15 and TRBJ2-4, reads DAMVIQNPRYQVTQFGKPVTLSCSQTLNHNVMYWYQQKSSQAPKLLFHYYDKDFNNEADTPDNFQSRRPNTSFCFLDIRSPGLGDTAMYLCATSSDSSANIQYFGAGTRLSVL.

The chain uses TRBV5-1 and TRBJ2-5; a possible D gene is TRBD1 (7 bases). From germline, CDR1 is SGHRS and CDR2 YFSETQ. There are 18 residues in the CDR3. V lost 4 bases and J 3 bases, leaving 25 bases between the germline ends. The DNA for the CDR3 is TGCGCCAGCAGCCATCCCGGGGCAGGGGGGAATATGGAAGAGACCCAGTACTTC. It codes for CASSHPGAGGNMEETQYF.

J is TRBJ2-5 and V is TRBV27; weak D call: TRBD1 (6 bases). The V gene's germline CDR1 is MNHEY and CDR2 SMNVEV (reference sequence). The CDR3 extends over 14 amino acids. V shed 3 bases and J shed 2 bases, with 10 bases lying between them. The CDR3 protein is CASSLHREQETQYF. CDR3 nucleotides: TGTGCCAGCAGTTTGCACAGGGAACAAGAGACCCAGTACTTC.